This T cell receptor (beta chain) is drawn from a study of vaccination effects on CD4 cells after COVID-19. Study-level points and caveats: Whether induced by infection or by vaccine, clones showed marked clonal contraction late after vaccination.

As regards this clone: The antigen is unknown.

J was trimmed by 1 base and V by 0 bases; bases with no gene match: 4. CDR3 length equals 16 residues. Germline lookup yields CDR1 SNHLY and CDR2 FYNNEI. In the ViraFEST assay, antigen-specific CD4+ clonotypes were identified by expansion after peptide-pool stimulation. Scientists isolated CD4+ T cells after an approximately 10-day culture period ended. Vaccine recipients, nucleocapsid antibody negative, had no prior SARS-CoV-2 infection. For each well, over 1.5 million PBMC were cultured with about 10 IU/ml IL-2 and 9 to 10 ug/ml peptides. Fresh IL-2-containing medium replaced half the medium on days 3 and 7. Profiled with immunoSEQ multiplex PCR; TCRdb holds only in-frame clones, not every one. The sample has roughly 63,000 clones; about 80% are singletons.

This chain connects TRBV2 to TRBJ2-3; 7 nucleotides agree with TRBD2. Sample: CD4+ T cells from PBMCs cultured with SARS-CoV-2 spike peptides, taken before COVID-19 vaccination. The clonotype was recovered from a human donor who received a COVID-19 vaccine. CDR3 region: CASSEASSGGTDTQYF. The CDR3 region has the DNA TGTGCCAGCAGTGAAGCTTCGAGCGGGGGCACAGATACGCAGTATTTT.